The 8 T cell receptor beta chains reported below all come from one sample, sequenced in a study of CD4 T cells in relation to SARS-CoV-2 and coronaviruses. Unexposed donor CD4+ T cells date from about 2011-2018, before the COVID-19 pandemic. After around nine days of culture, CD4+ T cells were isolated. For these TCRs, the target antigens are not known. The assay was immunoSEQ multiplex PCR, and TCRdb's table has in-frame clones only and misses some. The table shows about 26,000 clones, with around three quarters occurring only once. Sequenced material: CD4+ T cells from PBMCs, cultured in vitro. Source of these receptors: a human donor in good health.

The V gene is TRBV19, the J gene TRBJ2-1, with TRBD1 identical over 12 bases. The CDR3 has 17 residues. Germline assignment: CDR1 LNHDA and CDR2 SQIVND (reference sequence). The V and J ends lost 7 bases and 0 bases, in that order; junction bases with no gene match: 7. In DNA form, the CDR3 reads TGTGCCAGTACGGGACAGGGGGCATCTTTCTCCTACAATGAGCAGTTCTTC. Residues: CASTGQGASFSYNEQFF. Full variable domain (missing parts from reference TRBV19 and TRBJ2-1): DGGITQSPKYLFRKEGQNVTLSCEQNLNHDAMYWYRQDPGQGLRLIYYSQIVNDFQKGDIAEGYSVSREKKESFPLTVTSAQKNPTAFYLCASTGQGASFSYNEQFFGPGTRLTVL.

The J gene is TRBJ2-6, the V gene TRBV5-4; TRBD2 agrees at 12 bases. With 0 bases clipped from V and 4 bases from J, the junction kept 11 bases outside the gene matches. The CDR3 consists of 20 residues. Germline CDR1 SGHNT, CDR2 YYREEE (reference sequence). CDR3: CASSLVLAGGPIPGANVLTF. The CDR3 nucleotides are TGTGCCAGCAGCTTGGTTCTAGCGGGAGGGCCTATCCCGGGGGCCAACGTCCTGACTTTC.

This clone occurred a few times. The rearrangement links TRBV6-2 or TRBV6-3 to TRBJ2-1; D gene ambiguous. The germline gives CDR1 MNHEY, CDR2 SVGEGT. The CDR3 covers 13 residues. V lost 4 bases and J lost 12, with 16 bases in between. The CDR3 region has the DNA TGTGCCAGCAGTTCTTTGCTTAGCCCTTGGCAGTTCTTC. Amino acids: CASSSLLSPWQFF.

This clone has a handful of counts. The chain couples TRBV27 to TRBJ2-4, with 8 bases fitting TRBD2. Germline V CDR1 and CDR2: MNHEY, SMNVEV (reference sequence). Trimming removed 4 bases from V and 1 base from J; junction bases left unmatched: 12. This CDR3 contains 18 residues. CDR3 loop: CASSWAGGLRGAKNIQYF. The CDR3 region has the DNA TGTGCCAGCAGTTGGGCGGGAGGACTTCGGGGGGCCAAAAACATTCAGTACTTC.

This chain connects TRBV10-3 to TRBJ2-5; 13 bases fit TRBD2. Germline V gene sequence: CDR1 ENHRY, CDR2 SYGVKD. This CDR3 has 17 amino acids. V was pared by 5 bases and J by 10 bases, with 16 bases of the junction left unmatched. This CDR3 reads CAISPGTGTSGTIGQYF. DNA for the CDR3: TGTGCCATCAGTCCCGGAACCGGGACTAGCGGGACCATAGGCCAGTACTTC.

CDR3 in amino acids: CASGRTEENIQYF. CDR3 nucleotides: TGTGCCAGCGGAAGGACAGAGGAAAACATTCAGTACTTC. The rearrangement links TRBV6-5 to TRBJ2-4; weak D call: TRBD1 (6 bases). Germline CDR1 and CDR2: MNHEY and SVGAGI. The V end was cut by 8 bases, the J end by 5 bases, with 13 bases between. The CDR3 is made up of 13 amino acids.

V and J are TRBV29-1 and TRBJ2-6; TRBD1 matches 12 bases. Germline values: CDR1 SQVTM, CDR2 ANQGSEA. Losses at the gene ends were 7 bases for V and 0 bases for J; bases not matched to a gene: 10. The CDR3 extends over 18 amino acids. In nucleotides, the CDR3 is TGCAGCGCTACCGGGACAGGGGGCTTGAACTCTGGGGCCAACGTCCTGACTTTC. This gives the protein CSATGTGGLNSGANVLTF.

The gene calls are TRBV20-1 and TRBJ2-3; D call uncertain. CDR3 length equals 10 residues. Germline V CDR1 and CDR2: DFQATT, SNEGSKA (reference sequence). The V gene lost 6 bases and the J gene lost 7 bases, with 8 bases spanning the gap. CDR3 protein: CSALENTQYF. For the CDR3, the DNA is TGCAGTGCATTAGAAAATACGCAGTATTTT.